These 26 T cell receptor beta chains came from one sample sequenced in a study of blood T cell repertoires in COVID-19. Only in-frame clones appear in the TCRdb table, and some are missing; sequencing was by immunoSEQ multiplex PCR. The sample lists over 120,000 clones; under 90% were seen once. Material for sequencing was peripheral blood. The receptors come from a man aged 65-85 years who had recovered from COVID-19.

This clone showed up just once. The CDR3 nucleotides read TGTGCCAGCAGCTTAGGAGTTGCAACTAATGAAAAACTGTTTTTT. Amino acids: CASSLGVATNEKLFF. This chain uses TRBV7-9 with TRBJ1-4; D not resolved. The germline CDR1 and CDR2 sequences are SEHNR and FQNEAQ (reference sequence). This CDR3 region has 15 residues. Trimming removed 1 base at V and 0 bases at J, with 6 bases between.

This rearrangement joins TRBV4-1 to TRBJ2-7, with 8 nucleotides matching TRBD1. Per the germline V gene, CDR1 is MGHRA and CDR2 is YSYEKL. This CDR3 is built from 13 residues. V lost 5 bases and J lost 3; bases outside the gene matches: 3. The DNA of the CDR3 is TGCGCCAGCAGCTGGGACAGGTTCTACGAGCAGTACTTC. Encoded protein: CASSWDRFYEQYF.

J is TRBJ2-7 and V is TRBV29-1; TRBD2 agrees at 10 bases. Germline CDR1 SQVTM, CDR2 ANQGSEA. CDR3 size: 13 residues. Trimming at V came to 6 bases and at J to 5 bases, leaving 7 bases not matched to a gene. CDR3 in DNA: TGCAGCGTCGGAGCGGGAGGGCACGACGAGCAGTACTTC. Protein: CSVGAGGHDEQYF.

V is TRBV6-5 and J is TRBJ2-7; D is possibly TRBD1 (6 bases). V gave up 5 bases and J gave up 10 bases, with 15 bases separating them. The CDR3 has 12 residues. Germline V gives CDR1 MNHEY, CDR2 SVGAGI. The CDR3 here is CASSQDSNLQYF. DNA for the CDR3: TGTGCCAGCAGTCAGGACAGCAATCTCCAGTACTTC.

For the CDR3, the DNA is TGTGCCAGCAGGGTACAGGGGAACACCGGGGAGCTGTTTTTT. This codes for CASRVQGNTGELFF. The chain is built from TRBV27 and TRBJ2-2; D possibly corresponds to TRBD1 (6 bases). The CDR3 covers 14 residues. V was cut by 6 bases and J by 1 base, with 9 bases left in between. Per the germline V gene, CDR1 is MNHEY and CDR2 is SMNVEV (reference sequence).

J is TRBJ1-4 and V is TRBV2, with 11 positions matching TRBD1. The CDR3 runs to 17 residues. V lost 3 bases, J lost 4 bases, and 7 bases stayed unmatched. The germline CDR1 and CDR2 sequences are SNHLY and FYNNEI. The CDR3 spells CASSDEDRGLGNEKLFF. The CDR3 DNA reads TGTGCCAGCAGTGATGAGGACAGGGGGCTGGGTAATGAAAAACTGTTTTTT. Combining the CDR3 with reference TRBV2 and TRBJ1-4 gives the whole variable domain EPEVTQTPSHQVTQMGQEVILRCVPISNHLYFYWYRQILGQKVEFLVSFYNNEISEKSEIFDDQFSVERPDGSNFTLKIRSTKLEDSAMYFCASSDEDRGLGNEKLFFGSGTQLSVL.

This chain connects TRBV20-1 to TRBJ1-3; no reliable D call. Per germline, CDR1 DFQATT and CDR2 SNEGSKA (reference sequence). CDR3 length: 11 residues. V was pared by 6 bases and J by 4 bases, with 7 bases between. The CDR3, as DNA: TGCAGTGCCGGAGAAGGAAACACCATATATTTT. Amino acid sequence: CSAGEGNTIYF.

The rearrangement links TRBV6-2 or TRBV6-3 to TRBJ2-1; 11 nucleotides agree with TRBD2. CDR1 and CDR2 from the germline V gene are MNHEY and SVGEGT. Losses at the gene ends were 2 bases for V and 1 base for J; bases not matched to a gene: 7. The CDR3 has 18 residues. The CDR3 DNA follows: TGTGCCAGCAGTTACCCCTCACTAGCGGGAGAATCCTACAATGAGCAGTTCTTC. It translates to CASSYPSLAGESYNEQFF.

V is TRBV9 and J is TRBJ2-1; no clear D. The CDR3 extends over 12 amino acids. The germline V gene encodes CDR1 SGDLS and CDR2 YYNGEE. Trimming removed 4 bases at V and 8 bases at J, with 10 bases between. This chain's CDR3 is CASSSRWHEQFF. For the CDR3, the DNA is TGTGCCAGCAGCTCCCGTTGGCATGAGCAGTTCTTC.

The V gene is TRBV6-1, the J gene TRBJ1-5; TRBD1 matches at 8 bases. Germline lookup yields CDR1 MNHNS and CDR2 SASEGT. The CDR3 sequence is 20 residues long. The J segment lost 7 bases and the V segment lost 1 base, leaving 21 bases of the junction unmatched. CDR3 sequence (DNA): TGTGCCAGCAGTGAAGGGTTGTGGGGACAGGCGTCCTCCTCATTACAGCCCCAGCATTTT. This gives the protein CASSEGLWGQASSSLQPQHF.

V and J are TRBV7-2 and TRBJ2-2; unclear D gene. With 6 bases removed from V and 6 bases from J, the gap between germline ends came to 14 bases. Germline loops: CDR1 SGHTA, CDR2 FQGNSA. CDR3 length: 14 residues. CDR3 nucleotide sequence: TGTGCCAGCAGTTCTAGTCTCGGCTCCGGGGAGCTGTTTTTT. It translates to CASSSSLGSGELFF. Full variable domain (remainder filled in from reference TRBV7-2 and TRBJ2-2): GAGVSQSPSNKVTEKGKDVELRCDPISGHTALYWYRQSLGQGLEFLIYFQGNSAPDKSGLPSDRFSAERTGGSVSTLTIQRTQQEDSAVYLCASSSSLGSGELFFGEGSRLTVL.

This rearrangement joins TRBV27 to TRBJ1-6; D call uncertain. Per germline, CDR1 MNHEY and CDR2 SMNVEV (reference sequence). This CDR3 has 13 residues. V was clipped by 6 bases and J by 6 bases, with 9 bases between them. Here the CDR3 reads CASSWAVNSPLHF. In nucleotides, the CDR3 is TGTGCCAGCAGCTGGGCCGTTAATTCACCCCTCCACTTT.

The genes are TRBV6-5 and TRBJ2-3; 10 nucleotides align to TRBD2. The CDR3 contains 15 residues. The germline gives CDR1 MNHEY, CDR2 SVGAGI. The trim removed 5 bases at V and 4 bases at J, leaving 6 bases unmatched. The CDR3 reads CASSTSSGSSDTQYF. The CDR3 region has the DNA TGTGCCAGCAGTACATCTAGCGGGAGTTCAGATACGCAGTATTTT.

About this clone: The same CDR3 is also encoded by other DNA sequences in this sample. The chain employs TRBV19 and TRBJ1-5, with 7 bases lining up with TRBD1. The V gene end was trimmed by 3 bases and the J gene end by 4 bases; junction bases not matched to a gene: 3. CDR3 size: 14 residues. Germline values: CDR1 LNHDA, CDR2 SQIVND (reference sequence). CDR3 sequence: CASSIEQGNQPQHF. CDR3 sequence (DNA): TGTGCCAGTAGTATCGAACAGGGGAATCAGCCCCAGCATTTT.

This clone was detected only a few times. V usage is TRBV18 and J usage is TRBJ1-1; D gene ambiguous. This CDR3 has 11 residues. Trimming pared 3 bases from V and 10 bases from J, leaving 9 bases between. The germline gives CDR1 KGHSH, CDR2 LQKENI. CDR3 sequence: CASSPVEGAFF. The CDR3 DNA reads as TGTGCCAGCTCACCGGTGGAGGGAGCTTTCTTT. Complete variable domain (other parts from reference TRBV18 and TRBJ1-1): NAGVMQNPRHLVRRRGQEARLRCSPMKGHSHVYWYRQLPEEGLKFMVYLQKENIIDESGMPKERFSAEFPKEGPSILRIQQVVRGDSAAYFCASSPVEGAFFGQGTRLTVV.

The rearrangement joins TRBV19 to TRBJ1-2; D may be TRBD1 (5 bases). Germline V gene sequence: CDR1 LNHDA, CDR2 SQIVND (reference sequence). This CDR3 is built from 13 residues. V lost 7 bases to trimming and J lost 7 bases, with 16 bases between them. CDR3 protein: CASTGWGPPGYTF. In DNA form, the CDR3 reads TGTGCCAGTACTGGCTGGGGCCCTCCTGGCTACACCTTC.

The rearrangement links TRBV12-3 or TRBV12-4 to TRBJ2-7, with TRBD1 as a possible D gene (6 bases). Trimming shortened V by 4 bases and J by 4 bases, and 8 bases separated the two germline ends. This CDR3 has 12 residues. The CDR3 is CASSSDSYEQYF. DNA for the CDR3: TGTGCCAGCAGTTCGGACAGTTACGAGCAGTACTTC.

This rearrangement joins TRBV30 to TRBJ1-4; tentative D call: TRBD1 (5 bases). CDR1 GTSNPN and CDR2 SVGIG come from the germline V gene (reference sequence). V lost 7 bases to trimming and J lost 8 bases, with 14 bases between them. The CDR3 has 12 residues. The CDR3 here is CASRGGEEKLFF. Written as DNA, the CDR3 is TGTGCCTCCCGGGGGGGGGAAGAAAAACTGTTTTTT.

This clone appeared once. The rearrangement uses TRBV18 and TRBJ2-7; tentative D call: TRBD2 (6 bases). Trimming removed 6 bases from V and 0 bases from J, with 15 bases in between. Germline assignment: CDR1 KGHSH and CDR2 LQKENI. This CDR3 spans 15 amino acids. CDR3 protein: CASSPGTSSSYEQYF. CDR3 coding DNA: TGTGCCAGCTCCCCCGGGACTTCCAGCTCCTACGAGCAGTACTTC. Full variable domain (remainder filled in from reference TRBV18 and TRBJ2-7): NAGVMQNPRHLVRRRGQEARLRCSPMKGHSHVYWYRQLPEEGLKFMVYLQKENIIDESGMPKERFSAEFPKEGPSILRIQQVVRGDSAAYFCASSPGTSSSYEQYFGPGTRLTVT.

This chain uses TRBV18 with TRBJ1-2; possible D gene TRBD1, 5 bases. This CDR3 contains 15 residues. Germline loops: CDR1 KGHSH, CDR2 LQKENI. V was shortened by 2 bases and J by 1 base, with 11 bases between the two germline ends. The CDR3 nucleotides read TGTGCCAGCTCACCAGCCAGGGCCCTTAACTATGGCTACACCTTC. Protein: CASSPARALNYGYTF.

J is TRBJ2-7 and V is TRBV25-1, with a tentative D call TRBD1 (5 bases). Germline V gene data show CDR1 as MGHDK and CDR2 as SYGVNS. V was shortened by 6 bases and J by 2 bases, with 14 bases between the two germline ends. The CDR3 is 14 residues long. CDR3 protein: CASRDPTEPYEQYF. In DNA, the CDR3 is TGTGCCAGCAGGGATCCGACAGAACCCTACGAGCAGTACTTC.

V gene TRBV9 combines with J gene TRBJ1-6; a weak D match, TRBD1 (5 bases). V was trimmed by 0 bases and J by 11 bases, leaving 12 bases between them. This CDR3 is 14 amino acids long. Germline loops: CDR1 SGDLS, CDR2 YYNGEE. The CDR3 loop is CASSVGQGMTPLHF. The CDR3, as DNA: TGTGCCAGCAGCGTAGGGCAGGGTATGACACCCCTCCACTTT.

The rearrangement joins TRBV27 to TRBJ2-7; D gene ambiguous. This CDR3 is built from 14 residues. Germline CDR1 reads MNHEY; CDR2 reads SMNVEV (reference sequence). V was shortened by 6 bases and J by 1 base, with 13 bases between the two germline ends. The CDR3 reads CASRSTRSSYEQYF. In DNA form, the CDR3 reads TGTGCCAGCAGGTCGACACGTTCTTCCTACGAGCAGTACTTC.

In its sample, this clone was seen once. This chain connects TRBV5-1 to TRBJ1-4; D remains ambiguous. The CDR3 extends over 13 amino acids. Trimming shortened V by 0 bases and J by 8 bases, and 8 bases separated the two germline ends. Germline V gene lookup returns CDR1 SGHRS and CDR2 YFSETQ. Here the CDR3 DNA reads TGCGCCAGCAGCTTGGTCGGGGAGGAAAAACTGTTTTTT. This sequence encodes CASSLVGEEKLFF.

The chain is built from TRBV7-9 and TRBJ1-4, with 8 bases lining up with TRBD1. The germline CDR1 and CDR2 sequences are SEHNR and FQNEAQ (reference sequence). The CDR3 has 14 amino acids. V lost 3 bases, J lost 7 bases, and 4 bases stayed unmatched. CDR3 in amino acids: CASSFQGAGEKLFF. The CDR3 DNA reads TGTGCCAGCAGCTTTCAGGGGGCTGGTGAAAAACTGTTTTTT. The full variable domain, with the rest looked up from reference TRBV7-9 and TRBJ1-4, is DTGVSQNPRHKITKRGQNVTFRCDPISEHNRLYWYRQTLGQGPEFLTYFQNEAQLEKSRLLSDRFSAERPKGSFSTLEIQRTEQGDSAMYLCASSFQGAGEKLFFGSGTQLSVL.

The V call is TRBV6-2 or TRBV6-3, the J call TRBJ1-1, with a possible D match to TRBD1 (5 bases). CDR1 and CDR2 (germline): MNHEY, SVGEGT. There are 13 residues in the CDR3. The germline V and J ends were trimmed by 5 bases and 5 bases, with 12 bases remaining between them. The CDR3 DNA is TGTGCCAGCAGTCGCCCGGGGGGGACTGAAGCTTTCTTT. Its protein is CASSRPGGTEAFF.